This T cell receptor (beta chain) comes out of a study of radiotherapy plus CTLA-4 blockade in lung cancer. General observations from the study: Expansion of tumor-derived TCR clones was observed in blood after radiotherapy plus ipilimumab. With interferon-beta, early dynamics of blood T cell clones were reported to best predict response.

Profiling relied on immunoSEQ multiplex PCR, and the TCRdb table lists in-frame clones only, not all of them. The sample holds around 40,000 clones, under 80% seen once. Points on this clone: What it recognizes is unknown.

Germline V gene data show CDR1 as SGHDT and CDR2 as YYEEEE. V gave up 3 bases and J gave up 0 bases, with 13 bases separating them. This CDR3 has 16 residues. Sequencing was performed on peripheral blood, taken from a patient treated with radiotherapy plus ipilimumab. This TCR was recovered from a human donor with non-small cell lung cancer who had stable disease on radiotherapy plus ipilimumab. This chain uses TRBV5-6 with TRBJ1-3; tentative D call: TRBD1 (5 bases). DNA of the CDR3: TGTGCCAGCAGCTGGGGCGACCGTCTCTCTGGAAACACCATATATTTT. It is translated as CASSWGDRLSGNTIYF.